The 31 T cell receptor beta chains below all came from one sample that was sequenced in a study of T cell responses to AZD1222 COVID-19 vaccine. The method was immunoSEQ multiplex PCR; TCRdb's version includes in-frame clones alone and lacks a portion of them. The sample has approximately 42,000 clones, roughly 88% seen once. Sequenced material: peripheral blood, taken 28 days after the second AZD1222 dose. The receptor set was obtained from an adult who received the AZD1222 COVID-19 vaccine.

The rearrangement links TRBV7-2 to TRBJ2-1; possible D gene TRBD1, 5 bases. Germline V gene lookup returns CDR1 SGHTA and CDR2 FQGNSA. This CDR3 region has 14 residues. Trimming pared 0 bases from V and 5 bases from J, leaving 8 bases between. The CDR3 bases are TGTGCCAGCAGCTTAGCACAGGTCCACAATGAGCAGTTCTTC. The encoded protein is CASSLAQVHNEQFF.

The rearrangement uses TRBV10-3 and TRBJ2-1, with D possibly being TRBD1 or TRBD2 (6 bases each). CDR3 size: 15 residues. Deletions cut 0 bases from V and 7 bases from J, with 13 bases between. CDR1 and CDR2 from the germline V gene are ENHRY and SYGVKD. Written as DNA, the CDR3 is TGTGCCATCAGTGAGTCAACCGGGGGCAAAAATGAGCAGTTCTTC. Translation: CAISESTGGKNEQFF.

This rearrangement joins TRBV3-1 (or the pseudogene TRBV3-2) to TRBJ1-2; possibly TRBD1 for D (6 bases). Germline V gene data show CDR1 as LGHDT and CDR2 as YNNKEL (reference sequence). CDR3 length: 13 amino acids. The V end lost 7 bases, the J end lost 8 bases, and 17 bases lay between the germline ends. The CDR3 sequence is CASTLLGAQGYTF. The CDR3 nucleotides read TGTGCCAGCACCCTACTGGGGGCGCAAGGCTACACCTTC.

V usage is TRBV11-3 and J usage is TRBJ2-1, with D unresolved. The CDR3 extends over 12 amino acids. Trimming pared 5 bases from V and 4 bases from J, leaving 6 bases between. The V gene's germline CDR1 is SGHNT and CDR2 YENEEA. The CDR3 DNA reads TGTGCCAGCAGCGACGGATACAATGAGCAGTTCTTC. This gives the protein CASSDGYNEQFF. Complete variable domain (other parts from reference TRBV11-3 and TRBJ2-1): EAGVVQSPRYKIIEKKQPVAFWCNPISGHNTLYWYLQNLGQGPELLIRYENEEAVDDSQLPKDRFSAERLKGVDSTLKIQPAELGDSAVYLCASSDGYNEQFFGPGTRLTVL.

The chain uses TRBV19 and TRBJ2-6, with D unresolved. The V gene lost 6 bases and the J gene lost 4 bases, with 7 bases spanning the gap. The CDR3 sequence is 13 residues long. Germline V CDR1 and CDR2: LNHDA, SQIVND (reference sequence). The CDR3 DNA is TGTGCCAGTAGAGGATCCGGGGCCAACGTCCTGACTTTC. Translation gives CASRGSGANVLTF.

This chain links TRBV10-2 with TRBJ2-1, with 7 bases aligning to TRBD2. V was clipped by 8 bases and J by 9 bases; unmatched bases: 10. The CDR3 has 13 amino acids. Germline CDR1 WSHSY, CDR2 SAAADI. The CDR3 region is CASLRESGIEQFF. The CDR3 coding sequence is TGCGCCAGCCTCCGGGAGAGCGGGATTGAGCAGTTCTTC.

J is TRBJ2-2 and V is TRBV9; TRBD2 aligns across 7 bases. CDR3 size: 15 residues. The germline gives CDR1 SGDLS, CDR2 YYNGEE. The J segment lost 4 bases and the V segment lost 3 bases, leaving 6 bases of the junction unmatched. The CDR3 coding sequence is TGTGCCAGCAGCGATTCTACGGGGGGCACCGGGGAGCTGTTTTTT. Its protein product is CASSDSTGGTGELFF.

The CDR3 sequence is CASSLKGGISGNTIYF. The CDR3 DNA follows: TGTGCCAGCAGCTTAAAAGGGGGCATATCTGGAAACACCATATATTTT. The chain is built from TRBV11-2 and TRBJ1-3, with 7 bases fitting TRBD1. Germline CDR1 and CDR2: SGHAT and FQNNGV. With 2 bases clipped from V and 1 base from J, the junction kept 5 bases outside the gene matches. The length of the CDR3 is 16 residues.

In this sample, this clone turned up once. J is TRBJ2-7 and V is TRBV11-2; the match to TRBD1 covers 11 bases. J lost 5 bases, V lost 5 bases, and 5 bases had no gene match. Germline V CDR1 and CDR2: SGHAT, FQNNGV. This CDR3 comprises 14 residues. The DNA for the CDR3 is TGTGCCAGCAGCACCGGACAGGGGGCCCACGAGCAGTACTTC. It codes for CASSTGQGAHEQYF.

The chain joins TRBV5-5 to TRBJ2-7; 11 bases match TRBD1. The CDR3 length is 14 residues. The germline V gene encodes CDR1 SGHKS and CDR2 YYEKEE (reference sequence). The ends lost 3 bases at V and 3 bases at J; junction bases unmatched: 2. CDR3 amino acids: CASSWDRGFYEQYF. The CDR3 bases are TGTGCCAGCAGCTGGGACAGGGGGTTCTACGAGCAGTACTTC.

The chain employs TRBV2 and TRBJ1-1; D is perhaps TRBD1 (6 bases). This CDR3 has 13 amino acids. Trimming took off 6 bases at V and 8 bases at J, with 16 bases between the two ends. Germline V CDR1 and CDR2: SNHLY, FYNNEI. In DNA, the CDR3 is TGTGCCAGCAGGAAGACAGGTAATTGGGAAGCTTTCTTT. Translation: CASRKTGNWEAFF.

The V and J genes are TRBV5-8 and TRBJ2-3; tentative D call: TRBD1 (6 bases). CDR1 is SGHTS, CDR2 YDEGEE, per germline. CDR3 length: 16 residues. Between the trimmed V and J ends, which lost 0 bases and 5 bases, there was a span of 16 bases. The CDR3 loop is CASSLGDTRSRDTQYF. CDR3 coding DNA: TGTGCCAGCAGCTTGGGGGACACCCGTTCTAGAGATACGCAGTATTTT.

The V and J genes are TRBV12-5 and TRBJ2-2; a possible D gene is TRBD1 (5 bases). CDR1 is LGHNT, CDR2 FRNRAP, per germline. The V and J ends lost 3 bases and 0 bases respectively, with 8 bases between them. The CDR3 is 15 residues long. The CDR3 DNA reads as TGTGCTAGTGGTTTCAGGGTGGCGAACACCGGGGAGCTGTTTTTT. Its translation: CASGFRVANTGELFF.

The genes are TRBV6-6 and TRBJ2-7; D may be TRBD2 (6 bases). Trimming removed 5 bases from V and 2 bases from J, with 10 bases in between. The germline gives CDR1 MNHNY, CDR2 SVGAGI (reference sequence). The CDR3 spans 13 residues. Here the CDR3 reads CASSDAGTYEQYF. CDR3 sequence (DNA): TGTGCCAGCAGTGACGCGGGGACCTACGAGCAGTACTTC.

DNA for the CDR3: TGTGCCAGCAGCCACCGGGACAGACACTATGGCTACACCTTC. It translates to CASSHRDRHYGYTF. This rearrangement joins TRBV11-2 to TRBJ1-2; 7 bases agree with TRBD1. The ends lost 5 bases at V and 3 bases at J; junction bases unmatched: 6. CDR1 is SGHAT and CDR2 is FQNNGV in the germline V gene. The CDR3 is 14 amino acids.

In its sample, this clone was seen once. CDR3 DNA sequence: TGTGCCACCAGCAGGAGGGACGGGTTCTATGGCTACACCTTC. Residues: CATSRRDGFYGYTF. The V call is TRBV15, the J call TRBJ1-2; the D gene is possibly TRBD1 (5 bases). Germline CDR1 and CDR2: LNHNV and YYDKDF (reference sequence). V lost 3 bases, J lost 4 bases, and 12 bases lay in between. CDR3 size: 14 residues.

This chain links TRBV9 with TRBJ2-3; D gene ambiguous. The germline CDR1 and CDR2 sequences are SGDLS and YYNGEE. V was cut by 1 base and J by 2 bases, with 11 bases left in between. There are 15 residues in the CDR3. CDR3 DNA: TGTGCCAGCAGCGTATCTGGGCCTTCCACAGATACGCAGTATTTT. Amino acid sequence: CASSVSGPSTDTQYF.

The rearrangement joins TRBV6-5 to TRBJ1-1; the D is unclear. Germline values: CDR1 MNHEY, CDR2 SVGAGI. This CDR3 is built from 11 residues. Trimming removed 2 bases from V and 3 bases from J, with 1 base in between. CDR3 protein: CASSYDTEAFF. The CDR3 nucleotides are TGTGCCAGCAGTTACGACACTGAAGCTTTCTTT.

The rearrangement links TRBV29-1 to TRBJ1-1, with 7 bases matching TRBD1. With 4 bases clipped from V and 1 base from J, the junction kept 9 bases outside the gene matches. The CDR3 totals 15 residues. The V gene's germline CDR1 is SQVTM and CDR2 ANQGSEA. CDR3 amino acids: CSVGGTVVPNTEAFF. Here the CDR3 DNA reads TGCAGCGTTGGCGGGACAGTAGTTCCGAACACTGAAGCTTTCTTT.

This clone came up once. The V and J genes are TRBV3-1 (or the pseudogene TRBV3-2) and TRBJ2-7, with a weak D call TRBD2 (6 bases). Trimming pared 4 bases from V and 5 bases from J, leaving 12 bases between. This CDR3 has 13 amino acids. Germline-derived CDR1 and CDR2 are LGHDT and YNNKEL (reference sequence). CDR3 protein: CASSRDLGNEQYF. CDR3 in DNA: TGTGCCAGCAGCCGGGACTTAGGGAACGAGCAGTACTTC.

The rearrangement joins TRBV6-1 to TRBJ2-1; D may be TRBD2 (5 bases). Germline loops: CDR1 MNHNS, CDR2 SASEGT. V was shortened by 4 bases and J by 4 bases, with 20 bases between the two germline ends. The length of the CDR3 is 17 residues. The DNA for the CDR3 is TGTGCCAGCAGTGCCCAGGTCTTCGACGGAGGTTACAATGAGCAGTTCTTC. Its translation: CASSAQVFDGGYNEQFF.

V usage is TRBV20-1 and J usage is TRBJ2-5; perhaps TRBD1 as D (6 bases). V dropped 6 bases and J dropped 3 bases, with 8 bases sitting between them. Germline lookup yields CDR1 DFQATT and CDR2 SNEGSKA (reference sequence). The CDR3 extends over 11 amino acids. DNA of the CDR3: TGCAGTGCAAGGACAGAAGAGACCCAGTACTTC. Translated, it gives CSARTEETQYF.

The chain links TRBV16 to TRBJ1-2; 7 bases are a match to TRBD1. This CDR3 has 12 residues. The V segment lost 5 bases and the J segment 5 bases; nucleotides outside the gene matches: 2. Germline V gene lookup returns CDR1 KGHSY and CDR2 FQNENV. This chain's CDR3 is CASSRDSYGYTF. The CDR3 DNA follows: TGTGCCAGCAGCAGGGACAGTTATGGCTACACCTTC.

J is TRBJ2-5 and V is TRBV13; tentative D call: TRBD1 (5 bases). Germline V lookup: CDR1 PRHDT, CDR2 FYEKMQ (reference sequence). This CDR3 spans 13 amino acids. With 4 bases removed from V and 1 base from J, the gap between germline ends came to 7 bases. CDR3 bases: TGTGCCAGCAGCTGGGGCGCCCAAGAGACCCAGTACTTC. Translating gives CASSWGAQETQYF.

The rearrangement links TRBV7-3 to TRBJ2-5; no clear D gene. The CDR3 runs 13 residues. Germline V gene data show CDR1 as SGHTA and CDR2 as FQGTGA. V was clipped by 5 bases and J by 4 bases, with 11 bases between them. The DNA for the CDR3 is TGTGCCAGCAGCCCCCGGCCCTCAGAGACCCAGTACTTC. Its protein is CASSPRPSETQYF.

The V and J genes are TRBV12-3 or TRBV12-4 and TRBJ1-2, with D possibly being TRBD1 (5 bases). Trimming removed 7 bases at V and 8 bases at J, with 17 bases between. The CDR3 loop spans 13 amino acids. In DNA form, the CDR3 reads TGTGCCAGCAACCGGGACCGCCTATCAGGCTACACCTTC. Protein sequence: CASNRDRLSGYTF.

CDR3 residues: CATSGPEGGGNYGYTF. CDR3 nucleotides: TGTGCCACCAGTGGCCCGGAGGGCGGCGGTAACTATGGCTACACCTTC. The chain recombines TRBV24-1 with TRBJ1-2; D remains ambiguous. This CDR3 has 16 amino acids. Germline lookup yields CDR1 KGHDR and CDR2 SFDVKD. Deletions cut 5 bases from V and 1 base from J, with 16 bases between.

The J gene is TRBJ1-5, the V gene TRBV6-1; D possibly corresponds to TRBD1 (6 bases). Germline CDR1 is MNHNS and CDR2 is SASEGT. This CDR3 has 18 residues. The ends were cut back, 1 base at V and 1 base at J, with 17 bases in the middle. CDR3 region: CASSEVGSGGGSNQPQHF. For the CDR3, the DNA is TGTGCCAGCAGTGAAGTGGGATCTGGGGGCGGGAGCAATCAGCCCCAGCATTTT.

This clone was found once. The chain couples TRBV7-2 to TRBJ2-7, with 9 bases identical to TRBD2. The CDR3 length is 14 residues. The junction had 4 bases not matched to a gene; V was cut back by 3 bases and J by 4 bases. Germline V gene data show CDR1 as SGHTA and CDR2 as FQGNSA. As DNA, the CDR3 is TGTGCCAGCAGCTTGGCGGGAGGGCCATACGAGCAGTACTTC. Translated, it gives CASSLAGGPYEQYF.

This clone was detected only once. This chain links TRBV9 with TRBJ2-4, with 7 positions matching TRBD1. This CDR3 region has 16 residues. With V trimmed by 4 bases and J by 3 bases, 10 bases remained unmatched. CDR1 is SGDLS, CDR2 YYNGEE, per germline. CDR3 loop: CASSPGTAVGKNIQYF. CDR3 nucleotides: TGTGCCAGCAGCCCAGGGACAGCCGTAGGCAAAAACATTCAGTACTTC.

This rearrangement joins TRBV5-4 to TRBJ2-7; tentatively, D is TRBD1 (6 bases). The CDR3 runs to 15 residues. CDR1 and CDR2 from the germline V gene are SGHNT and YYREEE (reference sequence). V lost 2 bases and J lost 5, with 17 bases in between. The CDR3 region has the DNA TGTGCCAGCAGCTTACCCATTCCAGGGGCGGACGAGCAGTACTTC. Protein: CASSLPIPGADEQYF.